This T cell receptor beta chain is from a study of T cell responses to AZD1222 COVID-19 vaccine (dated by TCRdb to the early 2020s). Looking at the study overall: A total of approximately 240 trial participants underwent TCR sequencing, of whom 200 to 220 had received two doses of AZD1222 and around 26 had received two doses of the MenACWY control vaccine. Trial participants were enrolled by age into subgroups of 18-55, 56-69 and 70-plus years, and about 150, 27 and 61 TCR-sequenced participants, respectively, were included in these subgroups.

The sample's time point label, decoded: about 28 days (+/-7) after the second vaccine dose. AZD1222 recipients whose second dose came at about 4 weeks and those whose second dose came at about 12 weeks were combined into one group, since spike-specific TCR depth and breadth did not differ between the two schedules. Vaccinee samples came from UK trials COV001 and COV002, including a single-blind randomized controlled phase 2/3 trial of AZD1222 (ChAdOx1 nCoV-19) in healthy adults. For TCRbeta chain sequencing, PBMC samples were collected from trial participants at day 0 and at day 28 after the second dose. The study at large found these results: The 56-69-year group was small, and its depth increase did not reach significance, likely because of low power. The whole spike protein was spanned by vaccine-associated CD4 TCRs, and dominant responses were seen in regions 160-218 and 743-854. Reportedly, almost half of the unique spike-specific TCRs recognized epitopes lying outside the regions that are mutated in the B.1.351 and B.1.1.7 variants. Because no samples from the day 14 peak response were available, repertoires could be characterized only after the peak T cell response. After two AZD1222 doses, spike-specific TCR breadth and depth were significantly higher than at day 0 and than in MenACWY recipients. Participants were mostly white British and included more females than males, and it was suggested by the authors that clonal diversity may have been underestimated. Only 5 to 7 AZD1222 recipients were SARS-CoV-2 seropositive at baseline, limiting conclusions about previously exposed vaccinees.

The CDR3 regions of human TCRbeta chains were analyzed by immunosequencing. In the paper's pipeline: Repertoire TCRs were checked for matches against a reference library of SARS-CoV-2-specific TCRs that had been generated using the MIRA antigen-specificity platform. Breadth was defined as the fraction of unique TCRs that were SARS-CoV-2-associated. Depth was defined as the fraction of total T cells that were SARS-CoV-2-associated. Using the MIRA data, each spike-specific TCR was assigned both to the spike region to which the TCR was reactive and to a CD4 or CD8 class. Log10-transformed breadth and depth values were compared by one-way ANOVA with Sidak's multiple comparisons tests. Imported from immuneACCESS, the table was reduced by TCRdb to in-frame sequences with V and J called. These copies leave out some clones; in studies compared against another copy, an unresolved V gene accounts for under half, and the cause of the remainder is not known. V, J and clone size were drawn from that table, and D and trimming were deduced from the DNA. The sample has 100,000 to 150,000 clones on record, 80% to 95% of them singletons. Of the sample, roughly 1% is held by the ten largest clones.

This clone has just one count. The antigen this receptor binds is unknown. There are no base qualities to consult, and no much larger clone falls within one base. This receptor was taken from an adult who received the AZD1222 COVID-19 vaccine. This sample comprised peripheral blood, obtained 28 days after the second AZD1222 dose.

The CDR3 region reads CASSSGADRGRKSTDTQYF. The sequence in DNA is TGTGCCAGCAGCTCGGGGGCGGACAGGGGGCGAAAGAGCACAGATACGCAGTATTTT. The receptor chain draws on TRBV7-2 and TRBJ2-3, with 11 central nucleotides matching TRBD1. From V the trimming removes 4 bases and from J it removes 0 bases, while the gene matches leave 12 bases of the junction unaccounted for. Based on the germline V gene, the CDR1 and CDR2 sequences are SGHTA and FQGNSA. The CDR3 measures 19 amino acids from cysteine to phenylalanine. CDR3 DNA only is kept here, 57 bases in frame from base 1.